This TCR beta chain was identified during a study of PD-L1 blockade in urothelial cancer. Study context: The analyses of blood took place 3 weeks (second dose) and 6 weeks after treatment start. Study-level findings and limits: By 3 weeks, tumor-associated blood clones had expanded more in durable-benefit patients.

Comment on this clone: The antigen is undetermined.

Sample contribution per patient ranged from 1 to 8, covering pretreatment and on-treatment. CDR1 LNHNV and CDR2 YYDKDF come from the germline V gene (reference sequence). V was pared by 6 bases and J by 3 bases, with 17 bases between. The CDR3 runs to 15 residues. Profiled with immunoSEQ multiplex PCR; TCRdb holds only in-frame clones, not every one. The table shows about 37,000 clones, with 65% to 85% occurring only once. This chain uses TRBV15 with TRBJ1-1; D is ambiguous. The origin of this receptor is a man between 60 and 75 years old with urothelial cancer. The sample here was PBMCs, taken around atezolizumab (anti-PD-L1) treatment. The CDR3 spells CATSLLAGRDTEAFF. The CDR3 DNA reads TGTGCCACCAGTCTTCTTGCGGGTAGGGACACTGAAGCTTTCTTT.